Presented here are 21 T cell receptor beta chains from one specimen sequenced in a study of blood T cells in healthy people across ages. Using a J-beta primer mix together with a sample-barcoded 5' primer, a second PCR was run for roughly 7 to 12 cycles. TCRdb ran MiXCR on the 5' RACE reads and lists one entry per CDR3 protein. The data show roughly 800,000 distinct CDR3 sequences, roughly 50% seen once. Sequences were obtained from blood. All receptors come from a man aged 25 to 40 in good health.

J is TRBJ2-5 and V is TRBV7-6; 10 bases align to TRBD2. J lost 5 bases, V lost 2 bases, and 8 bases had no gene match. This CDR3 is built from 16 residues. Germline V lookup: CDR1 SGHVS, CDR2 FNYEAQ. The CDR3 DNA follows: TGTGCCAGCAGCTTATGGGAGCGGGAGGGCCTCGAGACCCAGTACTTC. The encoded protein is CASSLWEREGLETQYF.

This clonotype has a single count. The rearrangement links TRBV7-2 to TRBJ2-5, with D perhaps TRBD2 (6 bases). The V end lost 5 bases, the J end lost 2 bases, and 9 bases lay between the germline ends. This CDR3 is 13 amino acids long. Germline V gene data show CDR1 as SGHTA and CDR2 as FQGNSA. In DNA, the CDR3 is TGTGCCAGCAGCACTAGCTGGCAAGAGACCCAGTACTTC. This codes for CASSTSWQETQYF.

The rearrangement uses TRBV5-1 and TRBJ2-7; 11 nucleotides align to TRBD2. CDR3 length: 15 amino acids. Trimming took 4 bases from V and 2 from J; bases not matched to a gene: 5. The germline V gene has CDR1 SGHRS and CDR2 YFSETQ. The CDR3: CASSITSGSTYEQYF. CDR3 nucleotide sequence: TGCGCCAGCAGCATAACTAGCGGGAGTACCTACGAGCAGTACTTC. The whole variable domain, remainder taken from reference TRBV5-1 and TRBJ2-7, is KAGVTQTPRYLIKTRGQQVTLSCSPISGHRSVSWYQQTPGQGLQFLFEYFSETQRNKGNFPGRFSGRQFSNSRSEMNVSTLELGDSALYLCASSITSGSTYEQYFGPGTRLTVT.

The chain carries TRBV5-5 and TRBJ1-5; no firm D call. The CDR3 extends over 13 amino acids. Germline assignment: CDR1 SGHKS and CDR2 YYEKEE (reference sequence). Trimming shortened V by 4 bases and J by 7 bases, and 12 bases separated the two germline ends. The CDR3 DNA follows: TGTGCCAGCAGCGTGGTTCTATGGCAGCCCCAGCATTTT. It yields the protein CASSVVLWQPQHF. The complete variable domain, with remaining parts taken from reference TRBV5-5 and TRBJ1-5, reads DAGVTQSPTHLIKTRGQQVTLRCSPISGHKSVSWYQQVLGQGPQFIFQYYEKEERGRGNFPDRFSARQFPNYSSELNVNALLLGDSALYLCASSVVLWQPQHFGDGTRLSIL.

CDR3 sequence: CASSRGGWNQPQHF. CDR3 nucleotide sequence: TGTGCCAGCAGTCGAGGGGGCTGGAATCAGCCCCAGCATTTT. This sequence joins TRBV6-2 or TRBV6-3 and TRBJ1-5, with 7 nucleotides matching TRBD1. Germline CDR1 reads MNHEY; CDR2 reads SVGEGT. J lost 4 bases, V lost 5 bases, and 5 bases had no gene match. There are 14 residues in the CDR3.

CDR3 bases: TGTGCCATCAGTGAAGCGGGGGATTTAGATACGCAGTATTTT. As protein: CAISEAGDLDTQYF. The chain couples TRBV10-3 to TRBJ2-3, with TRBD2 matching 8 bases. V lost 3 bases to trimming and J lost 5 bases; unmatched junction nucleotides: 4. Germline V gene data show CDR1 as ENHRY and CDR2 as SYGVKD. The CDR3 has 14 amino acids.

This clonotype was counted only a few times. The chain links TRBV7-2 to TRBJ2-7; 14 nucleotides align to TRBD2. The CDR3 length is 16 residues. Germline V gene sequence: CDR1 SGHTA, CDR2 FQGNSA. Germline trimming cut 5 bases from V and 2 bases from J; bases unmatched to any gene: 5. In DNA, the CDR3 is TGTGCCAGCAGCCTGCGACTAGCGGGAGGGCCCTACGAGCAGTACTTC. It codes for CASSLRLAGGPYEQYF.

The rearrangement joins TRBV25-1 to TRBJ2-1; D might be TRBD2 (6 bases). In germline, CDR1 is MGHDK, CDR2 SYGVNS. CDR3 length: 15 amino acids. Trimming took off 10 bases at V and 6 bases at J, with 22 bases between the two ends. CDR3 in amino acids: CATSKPGEIGNEQFF. The CDR3 nucleotides are TGTGCCACCTCAAAACCGGGGGAAATAGGCAATGAGCAGTTCTTC.

The V and J genes are TRBV2 and TRBJ2-4, with D possibly TRBD1 on 6 matching bases. The DNA end is a closer match to TRBJ2-7, so the J assignment may be wrong. CDR3 length: 14 residues. Looked up from germline, CDR1 is SNHLY and CDR2 is FYNNEI. CDR3 DNA sequence: TGTGCCAGCAGTTATACAGGGATAGGGAACGAGCAGTACTTC. It specifies CASSYTGIGNEQYF.

This clonotype was detected once. The junction and the germline gene differ at one end; a read error may be behind it. The chain couples TRBV12-3 or TRBV12-4 to TRBJ1-2, with a tentative D call TRBD1 (6 bases). The CDR3 runs 13 residues. The CDR3 region is CACSLRQVYGYTF. The CDR3 nucleotides read TGTGCCTGCAGTTTAAGACAGGTCTATGGCTACACCTTC.

The rearrangement joins TRBV7-2 to TRBJ2-5, with TRBD2 matching 9 bases. Germline trimming cut 4 bases from V and 11 bases from J; bases unmatched to any gene: 14. CDR3 length: 15 residues. Germline V lookup: CDR1 SGHTA, CDR2 FQGNSA. CDR3 in amino acids: CASSSRLAEHNEQYF. The CDR3 DNA is TGTGCCAGCAGCTCCCGACTAGCGGAGCACAATGAGCAGTACTTC. The full variable domain, its missing parts supplied by reference TRBV7-2 and TRBJ2-5, is GAGVSQSPSNKVTEKGKDVELRCDPISGHTALYWYRQSLGQGLEFLIYFQGNSAPDKSGLPSDRFSAERTGGSVSTLTIQRTQQEDSAVYLCASSSRLAEHNEQYFGPGTRLLVL.

Only a few counts were recorded for this clonotype. The chain joins TRBV20-1 to TRBJ2-1, with D hard to call. The V and J ends lost 6 bases and 4 bases respectively, with 16 bases between them. CDR1 is DFQATT and CDR2 is SNEGSKA in the germline V gene (reference sequence). The CDR3 extends over 14 amino acids. The CDR3 nucleotides are TGCAGTGCGGCGTGGGCCCAGTCGTACAATGAGCAGTTCTTC. Its protein is CSAAWAQSYNEQFF.

This clonotype came up a few times. The chain uses TRBV28 and TRBJ2-7; 11 bases are shared with TRBD2. The CDR3 loop spans 16 amino acids. V lost 5 bases, J lost 0 bases, and 6 bases stayed unmatched. Germline V CDR1 and CDR2: MDHEN, SYDVKM. The chain's CDR3 is CASSPTSGSHSYEQYF. In DNA, the CDR3 is TGTGCCAGCAGTCCCACTAGCGGGAGCCACTCCTACGAGCAGTACTTC. Using reference TRBV28 and TRBJ2-7 for the parts outside the CDR3, the full variable domain is DVKVTQSSRYLVKRTGEKVFLECVQDMDHENMFWYRQDPGLGLRLIYFSYDVKMKEKGDIPEGYSVSREKKERFSLILESASTNQTSMYLCASSPTSGSHSYEQYFGPGTRLTVT.

The chain employs TRBV20-1 and TRBJ2-3; 7 bases line up with TRBD2. The V and J ends lost 2 bases and 2 bases, in that order; junction bases with no gene match: 1. The CDR3 extends over 13 amino acids. CDR1 and CDR2 (germline): DFQATT, SNEGSKA (reference sequence). CDR3 nucleotide sequence: TGCAGTGCTAGAAGCGGGGACACAGATACGCAGTATTTT. Amino acids: CSARSGDTDTQYF.

This chain links TRBV12-3 or TRBV12-4 with TRBJ2-5, with D possibly matching TRBD1 (6 bases). The CDR3 runs 13 residues. V dropped 7 bases and J dropped 4 bases, with 13 bases sitting between them. The CDR3 sequence is CASITGSGETQYF. The CDR3 DNA follows: TGTGCCAGCATCACAGGGTCGGGAGAGACCCAGTACTTC.

The chain recombines TRBV20-1 with TRBJ2-5; 8 nucleotides match TRBD1. The CDR3 has 12 amino acids. Trimming cost V 5 bases and J 4 bases; bases outside gene matches: 3. Germline-derived CDR1 and CDR2 are DFQATT and SNEGSKA (reference sequence). The CDR3 loop is CSARTGGETQYF. In DNA, the CDR3 is TGCAGTGCTCGAACAGGGGGAGAGACCCAGTACTTC.

The chain links TRBV28 to TRBJ2-7, with 7 bases matching TRBD2. The CDR3 runs to 17 residues. Germline trimming cut 6 bases from V and 6 bases from J; bases unmatched to any gene: 20. Per germline, CDR1 MDHEN and CDR2 SYDVKM. The CDR3 DNA follows: TGTGCCAGCAGACATCGGGACCTAAGGCGGGAGATCGTCGAGCAGTACTTC. This sequence encodes CASRHRDLRREIVEQYF.

The rearrangement joins TRBV20-1 to TRBJ2-5; D is uncertain. The closer fit of TRBJ2-7 to the DNA end suggests the J call may be wrong. Germline assignment: CDR1 DFQATT and CDR2 SNEGSKA (reference sequence). This CDR3 is 10 amino acids long. The CDR3 DNA reads TGCAGTGCAATTGTCCTCGAGCAGTACTTC. Residues: CSAIVLEQYF.

V is TRBV6-2 or TRBV6-3 and J is TRBJ2-1; TRBD2 agrees at 10 bases. The junction had 5 bases not matched to a gene; V was cut back by 6 bases and J by 6 bases. In germline, CDR1 is MNHEY, CDR2 SVGEGT. CDR3 size: 14 residues. For the CDR3, the DNA is TGTGCCAGCAGCGCCACTAGCGGGACCAATGAGCAGTTCTTC. It encodes CASSATSGTNEQFF.

This clonotype was detected a few times. The V call is TRBV4-2, the J call TRBJ1-1; D not certain. The CDR3 consists of 16 residues. Trimming left V 4 bases short and J 0 bases short, with 15 bases between. Germline V gene lookup returns CDR1 LGHNA and CDR2 YNFKEQ. CDR3 DNA sequence: TGTGCCAGCAGCCCCCAGCAGGACCTCCTGAACACTGAAGCTTTCTTT. This gives the protein CASSPQQDLLNTEAFF.

This clonotype was detected once. This rearrangement joins TRBV3-1 to TRBJ2-7; TRBD2 agrees at 8 bases. The better agreement between TRBJ2-5 and the DNA end casts doubt on the J call. CDR1 is LGHDT, CDR2 YNNKEL, per germline (reference sequence). The CDR3 has 16 residues. In DNA, the CDR3 is TGTGCCAGCAGCCCCCAGGGACTAGGGGGATCGGGGACCCAGTACTTC. It specifies CASSPQGLGGSGTQYF.